This TCR beta chain was recovered during a study of T cell responses to AZD1222 COVID-19 vaccine. Study-level results: All repertoire sampling was performed exclusively after the peak T cell response. The study found Spike-specific TCR breadth and depth rose after two AZD1222 doses. CD4 TCRs covered the whole spike, strongest at regions 160-218 and 743-854. The donor cohort was predominantly white British with a female majority, and clonal diversity may have been underestimated.

The V segment lost 6 bases and the J segment 2 bases; nucleotides outside the gene matches: 6. Germline lookup yields CDR1 WNHNN and CDR2 SYGVQD (reference sequence). The CDR3 spans 14 residues. The method was immunoSEQ multiplex PCR; TCRdb's version includes in-frame clones alone and lacks a portion of them. The sample shows roughly 250,000 clones, 80% to 95% of them seen only once. Details on this clone: Antigen unknown.

The sequencing here drew on peripheral blood, taken on day 0 of AZD1222 vaccination. The genes are TRBV10-1 and TRBJ2-7; 8 bases agree with TRBD1. The source is an adult in good health. The CDR3 nucleotides are TGCGCCAGCAGCGAAGGGACAGGAACCTACGAGCAGTACTTC. It translates to CASSEGTGTYEQYF.